The 30 T cell receptor beta chains given below trace back to one sample, sequenced in a study of shared clonotypes between healthy human individuals. TCRdb's table, derived via immunoSEQ multiplex PCR, lists solely in-frame clones and lacks some. This table has about 1 million clones, approximately 70% appearing once. Sample: memory CD4+ T cells sorted from blood. Stated subset: CD45RA-negative fraction. These receptors were obtained from a man aged 18 to 29 in good health.

This clone was detected many times. The gene calls are TRBV5-1 and TRBJ1-2; D is undetermined. This CDR3 has 12 amino acids. Looked up from germline, CDR1 is SGHRS and CDR2 is YFSETQ. Trimming left V 6 bases short and J 0 bases short, with 6 bases between. CDR3 in DNA: TGCGCCAGCAACAACCCTAACTATGGCTACACCTTC. Its translation is CASNNPNYGYTF.

The chain employs TRBV5-4 and TRBJ2-5; TRBD1 aligns across 9 bases. V shed 5 bases and J 5 bases; nucleotides not matched to a gene: 13. The CDR3 extends over 16 amino acids. Germline lookup yields CDR1 SGHNT and CDR2 YYREEE (reference sequence). In nucleotides, the CDR3 is TGTGCCAGCAGTATGAAACAGGGGGCTCAGGAGGAGACCCAGTACTTC. This sequence encodes CASSMKQGAQEETQYF.

The chain couples TRBV9 to TRBJ2-3; D gene unclear. The length of the CDR3 is 13 residues. Trimming removed 0 bases at V and 7 bases at J, with 9 bases between. Germline lookup yields CDR1 SGDLS and CDR2 YYNGEE. The CDR3 reads CASSVEGLHTQYF. Here the CDR3 DNA reads TGTGCCAGCAGCGTAGAAGGTTTACATACGCAGTATTTT.

This clone appeared once. The chain is built from TRBV7-2 and TRBJ1-4; D is perhaps TRBD1 (6 bases). Germline V CDR1 and CDR2: SGHTA, FQGNSA. The CDR3 consists of 15 residues. Trimming shortened V by 5 bases and J by 4 bases, and 14 bases separated the two germline ends. The DNA of the CDR3 is TGTGCCAGCAGCCCAAGGGGGGCTGGTAATGAAAAACTGTTTTTT. This codes for CASSPRGAGNEKLFF.

This clone was found a few times. The genes are TRBV11-3 and TRBJ2-7, with D possibly TRBD2 on 6 matching bases. This CDR3 contains 13 residues. The V and J ends lost 1 base and 13 bases respectively, with 17 bases between them. Germline lookup yields CDR1 SGHNT and CDR2 YENEEA. CDR3 loop: CASSLGSSGTSYF. CDR3 coding DNA: TGTGCCAGCAGCTTAGGCTCCTCCGGGACTTCCTACTTC.

This sequence joins TRBV11-2 and TRBJ2-7; 7 nucleotides agree with TRBD1. V was clipped by 1 base and J by 5 bases; unmatched bases: 14. The length of the CDR3 is 17 residues. The germline V gene has CDR1 SGHAT and CDR2 FQNNGV. CDR3 sequence reads: CASSLGGTVPVRNEQYF. The CDR3 bases are TGTGCCAGCAGCTTAGGGGGGACAGTGCCCGTACGGAACGAGCAGTACTTC. Looking up the rest from reference TRBV11-2 and TRBJ2-7 gives the full variable domain: EAGVAQSPRYKIIEKRQSVAFWCNPISGHATLYWYQQILGQGPKLLIQFQNNGVVDDSQLPKDRFSAERLKGVDSTLKIQPAKLEDSAVYLCASSLGGTVPVRNEQYFGPGTRLTVT.

The chain carries TRBV6-1 and TRBJ1-2; weak D call: TRBD1 (6 bases). The CDR3 loop spans 14 amino acids. Germline lookup yields CDR1 MNHNS and CDR2 SASEGT. V shed 2 bases and J shed 2 bases, with 9 bases lying between them. The CDR3 coding sequence is TGTGCCAGCAGTGAAATAGGACAGAACTATGGCTACACCTTC. It codes for CASSEIGQNYGYTF.

This clone occurred a few times. This chain connects TRBV27 to TRBJ2-7; D might be TRBD1 (6 bases). The length of the CDR3 is 14 residues. V dropped 3 bases and J dropped 7 bases, with 16 bases sitting between them. The germline V gene encodes CDR1 MNHEY and CDR2 SMNVEV (reference sequence). The CDR3 DNA reads as TGTGCCAGCAGTTTCTCGCAGGGGTGGGGAGAGCAGTACTTC. Translated, it gives CASSFSQGWGEQYF.

This clone was seen only a few times. This chain joins TRBV6-1 and TRBJ1-2; D possibly corresponds to TRBD1 (6 bases). Deletions cut 0 bases from V and 7 bases from J, with 9 bases between. There are 13 residues in the CDR3. The V gene's germline CDR1 is MNHNS and CDR2 SASEGT. The DNA for the CDR3 is TGTGCCAGCAGTGAAGCTCGGGGGGCTGGCTACACCTTC. Residues: CASSEARGAGYTF.

The chain joins TRBV19 to TRBJ1-5, with 11 bases identical to TRBD1. The V and J ends lost 0 bases and 6 bases, in that order; junction bases with no gene match: 4. This CDR3 comprises 16 residues. From germline, CDR1 is LNHDA and CDR2 SQIVND (reference sequence). The CDR3 sequence is CASSIDRTGGGQPQHF. The CDR3 DNA reads as TGTGCCAGTAGTATAGATAGGACAGGGGGCGGTCAGCCCCAGCATTTT.

This chain connects TRBV6-1 to TRBJ1-2; D is possibly TRBD1 (6 bases). Trimming took off 8 bases at V and 2 bases at J, with 12 bases between the two ends. Per germline, CDR1 MNHNS and CDR2 SASEGT. The CDR3 is made up of 13 amino acids. Here the CDR3 reads CASAHQGNYGYTF. The DNA for the CDR3 is TGTGCCAGCGCCCACCAGGGGAACTATGGCTACACCTTC.

This clone was counted between two and nine times. The chain links TRBV19 to TRBJ2-1; the D gene could be TRBD1 or TRBD2 (6 bases each). The CDR3 runs to 14 residues. The V end lost 5 bases, the J end lost 8 bases, and 16 bases lay between the germline ends. The V gene's germline CDR1 is LNHDA and CDR2 SQIVND (reference sequence). DNA of the CDR3: TGTGCCAGTAGTGGGGGGCCCGCCAGCCATGAGCAGTTCTTC. This translates into CASSGGPASHEQFF.

The chain carries TRBV5-6 and TRBJ1-2; 7 positions agree with TRBD1. The germline V gene encodes CDR1 SGHDT and CDR2 YYEEEE. V shed 4 bases and J 5 bases; nucleotides not matched to a gene: 8. This CDR3 contains 14 residues. CDR3 protein: CASSKDRVGYGYTF. DNA of the CDR3: TGTGCCAGCAGCAAAGACAGGGTCGGGTATGGCTACACCTTC. The entire variable domain, with the rest obtained from reference TRBV5-6 and TRBJ1-2, is as follows: DAGVTQSPTHLIKTRGQQVTLRCSPKSGHDTVSWYQQALGQGPQFIFQYYEEEERQRGNFPDRFSGHQFPNYSSELNVNALLLGDSALYLCASSKDRVGYGYTFGSGTRLTVV.

The chain employs TRBV5-4 and TRBJ2-2, with 11 bases identical to TRBD1. This CDR3 spans 16 amino acids. V dropped 4 bases and J dropped 7; count of bases not matched to a gene: 9. The germline V gene has CDR1 SGHNT and CDR2 YYREEE (reference sequence). DNA for the CDR3: TGTGCCAGCAGCGGCGGACAGGGGGCGATAGTCGGGGAGCTGTTTTTT. This gives the protein CASSGGQGAIVGELFF.

Here the CDR3 DNA reads TGCGCCAGCAGCCGATCCGATAGCGGGAGGGGGATAGGAGGAGAGACCCAGTACTTC. The encoded protein is CASSRSDSGRGIGGETQYF. The chain is built from TRBV4-1 and TRBJ2-5; 11 bases line up with TRBD2. CDR3 length equals 19 residues. Per the germline V gene, CDR1 is MGHRA and CDR2 is YSYEKL. V lost 4 bases and J lost 4; bases outside the gene matches: 17.

The CDR3 DNA is TGTGCCAGCAGTGGGACGGCGAACACCGGGGAGCTGTTTTTT. It specifies CASSGTANTGELFF. This sequence joins TRBV27 and TRBJ2-2, with D possibly called TRBD1 or TRBD2 (5 bases each). The CDR3 has 14 residues. Trimming stripped 5 bases from V and 0 bases from J, with 7 bases between. Looked up from germline, CDR1 is MNHEY and CDR2 is SMNVEV (reference sequence).

For this clone: This same CDR3 is encoded by further DNA sequences in the sample. The CDR3 here is CAISESGSSYNEQFF. For the CDR3, the DNA is TGTGCCATCAGTGAGTCCGGGAGCTCCTACAATGAGCAGTTCTTC. The chain recombines TRBV10-3 with TRBJ2-1; D possibly corresponds to TRBD2 (6 bases). Trimming removed 0 bases from V and 0 bases from J, with 6 bases in between. The germline CDR1 and CDR2 sequences are ENHRY and SYGVKD. The CDR3 contains 15 residues.

In this sample, this clone turned up a few times. This chain joins TRBV18 and TRBJ1-1, with D maybe TRBD1 (5 bases). This CDR3 has 16 amino acids. The V gene lost 3 bases and the J gene lost 1 base, with 15 bases spanning the gap. The germline CDR1 and CDR2 sequences are KGHSH and LQKENI. The CDR3 DNA reads TGTGCCAGCTCACCGGGCAGGGAGGAGGGGAACACTGAAGCTTTCTTT. This gives the protein CASSPGREEGNTEAFF.

The chain recombines TRBV5-1 with TRBJ1-3; 8 nucleotides line up with TRBD1. This CDR3 comprises 15 residues. With V trimmed by 4 bases and J by 0 bases, 3 bases remained unmatched. CDR1 SGHRS and CDR2 YFSETQ come from the germline V gene. The CDR3 DNA follows: TGCGCCAGCAGCACAGGGGGGTACTCTGGAAACACCATATATTTT. Translated: CASSTGGYSGNTIYF.

This sequence joins TRBV6-6 and TRBJ1-2, with TRBD1 matching 7 bases. With V trimmed by 6 bases and J by 5 bases, 9 bases remained unmatched. The CDR3 consists of 14 residues. Germline CDR1 MNHNY, CDR2 SVGAGI (reference sequence). CDR3 in amino acids: CASSRDSIIYGYTF. CDR3 nucleotide sequence: TGTGCCAGCAGCCGGGACAGTATCATATATGGCTACACCTTC.

The J gene is TRBJ1-1, the V gene TRBV19, with D hard to call. Per the germline V gene, CDR1 is LNHDA and CDR2 is SQIVND (reference sequence). This CDR3 has 13 residues. Trimming pared 0 bases from V and 7 bases from J, leaving 9 bases between. The CDR3 loop is CASSIDRQGEAFF. The CDR3 bases are TGTGCCAGTAGTATAGATCGCCAAGGTGAAGCTTTCTTT.

This chain links TRBV25-1 with TRBJ2-6; D gene ambiguous. This CDR3 is built from 16 residues. V was cut by 6 bases and J by 1 base, with 13 bases left in between. CDR1 and CDR2 from the germline V gene are MGHDK and SYGVNS. This chain's CDR3 is CASSDPTTSGANVLTF. Here the CDR3 DNA reads TGTGCCAGCAGCGACCCTACTACATCTGGGGCCAACGTCCTGACTTTC.

This chain links TRBV6-5 with TRBJ2-7, with 9 bases fitting TRBD1. The CDR3 length is 15 residues. The V and J ends lost 6 bases and 2 bases, in that order; junction bases with no gene match: 8. Germline V lookup: CDR1 MNHEY, CDR2 SVGAGI. The CDR3: CASRFSGTGTYEQYF. The CDR3 bases are TGTGCCAGCAGATTCTCCGGGACAGGGACCTACGAGCAGTACTTC.

This sequence joins TRBV6-6 and TRBJ1-1, with D perhaps TRBD1 (6 bases). The germline V gene has CDR1 MNHNY and CDR2 SVGAGI (reference sequence). Trimming shortened V by 7 bases and J by 3 bases, and 9 bases separated the two germline ends. There are 12 residues in the CDR3. The chain's CDR3 is CASMRGDTEAFF. The CDR3 DNA reads as TGTGCCAGCATGAGGGGGGACACTGAAGCTTTCTTT.

The gene calls are TRBV7-2 and TRBJ2-1, with 8 bases matching TRBD2. V was clipped by 9 bases and J by 4 bases; unmatched bases: 8. The CDR3 is 14 residues long. The germline gives CDR1 SGHTA, CDR2 FQGNSA. The CDR3 is CASSRQREYNEQFF. CDR3 in DNA: TGTGCCAGTTCACGCCAGCGGGAGTACAATGAGCAGTTCTTC. Full variable domain (rest looked up from reference TRBV7-2 and TRBJ2-1): GAGVSQSPSNKVTEKGKDVELRCDPISGHTALYWYRQSLGQGLEFLIYFQGNSAPDKSGLPSDRFSAERTGGSVSTLTIQRTQQEDSAVYLCASSRQREYNEQFFGPGTRLTVL.

The chain links TRBV5-1 to TRBJ2-2; the match to TRBD1 covers 9 bases. This CDR3 has 16 amino acids. V lost 0 bases, J lost 6 bases, and 6 bases stayed unmatched. Germline loops: CDR1 SGHRS, CDR2 YFSETQ. The CDR3 DNA sequence: TGCGCCAGCAGCTTGGTGATACAGGGGGCCGCCGGGGAGCTGTTTTTT. It codes for CASSLVIQGAAGELFF. Full variable domain (missing parts from reference TRBV5-1 and TRBJ2-2): KAGVTQTPRYLIKTRGQQVTLSCSPISGHRSVSWYQQTPGQGLQFLFEYFSETQRNKGNFPGRFSGRQFSNSRSEMNVSTLELGDSALYLCASSLVIQGAAGELFFGEGSRLTVL.

V gene TRBV7-8 combines with J gene TRBJ2-3, with D uncertain. This CDR3 has 17 residues. The V gene's germline CDR1 is SGHVS and CDR2 FQNEAQ. V lost 1 base and J lost 0, with 14 bases in between. In DNA, the CDR3 is TGTGCCAGCAGCTTAGTCGTGAGAGACCTTAGCACAGATACGCAGTATTTT. Its protein product is CASSLVVRDLSTDTQYF.

The genes are TRBV9 and TRBJ2-7, with TRBD2 matching over 15 bases. CDR3 size: 17 residues. Per germline, CDR1 SGDLS and CDR2 YYNGEE. V shed 4 bases and J 7 bases; nucleotides not matched to a gene: 12. CDR3 residues: CASSPSPGGTSGREQYF. The CDR3 nucleotides are TGTGCCAGCAGCCCATCCCCGGGGGGGACTAGCGGGAGGGAGCAGTACTTC.

The rearrangement uses TRBV19 and TRBJ1-4; 9 bases are a match to TRBD1. CDR1 and CDR2 from the germline V gene are LNHDA and SQIVND (reference sequence). The CDR3 length is 16 residues. V trimming: 4 bases; J trimming: 7 bases; junction bases outside the gene matches: 10. CDR3 DNA sequence: TGTGCCAGTAGTACCCCGGGACAGGGCCAAGCTGAAAAACTGTTTTTT. Amino acids: CASSTPGQGQAEKLFF.

This chain connects TRBV5-1 to TRBJ2-3; no clear D. This CDR3 spans 13 amino acids. The germline gives CDR1 SGHRS, CDR2 YFSETQ. Trimming left V 7 bases short and J 4 bases short, with 13 bases between. CDR3 loop: CASGGLRADTQYF. The CDR3 nucleotides read TGCGCCAGCGGCGGTTTAAGGGCAGATACGCAGTATTTT.